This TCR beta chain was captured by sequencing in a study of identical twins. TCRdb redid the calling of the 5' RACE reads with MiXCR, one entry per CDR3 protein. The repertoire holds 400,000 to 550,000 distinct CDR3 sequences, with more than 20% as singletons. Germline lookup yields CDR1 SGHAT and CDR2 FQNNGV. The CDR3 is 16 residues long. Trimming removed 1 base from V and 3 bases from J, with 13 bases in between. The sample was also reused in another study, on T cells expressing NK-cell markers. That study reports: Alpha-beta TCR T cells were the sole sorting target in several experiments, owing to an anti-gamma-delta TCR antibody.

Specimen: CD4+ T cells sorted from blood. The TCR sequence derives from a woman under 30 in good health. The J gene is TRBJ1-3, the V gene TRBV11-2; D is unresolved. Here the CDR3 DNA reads TGTGCCAGCAGCTTAGGCCAGAAGGTCTTTGGAAACACCATATATTTT. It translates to CASSLGQKVFGNTIYF.